The source of this T cell receptor (beta chain) is a study of CDR3 diversity in severe acne. TCRdb reprocessed the PCR reads with MiXCR, giving one entry per CDR3 protein. The profile shows some 90,000 distinct CDR3 sequences, roughly half of them singletons. This clonotype was counted many times. Sequences were obtained from blood. The clonotype was recovered from a male donor in good health, serving as a control.

This chain's CDR3 is CASSYSRADGSRETQYF. CDR3 sequence (DNA): TGTGCCAGCAGTTACTCGAGGGCGGACGGGAGTCGAGAGACCCAGTACTTC. This rearrangement joins TRBV6-5 to TRBJ2-5; the D gene is possibly TRBD2 (6 bases). V lost 0 bases and J 4 bases, leaving 18 bases between the germline ends. Per germline, CDR1 MNHEY and CDR2 SVGAGI. The length of the CDR3 is 17 residues.